This TCR beta chain comes out of a study of Graves' ophthalmopathy and Graves' hyperthyroidism. Study-level information: The blood sample was drawn at first diagnosis and before any treatment.

This clonotype was counted ten times or more. The authors amplified TCR beta CDR3 regions, and they did so from RNA transcripts for repertoire sequencing. RT-PCR in the first round used HTBI primers; a second-round multiplex PCR followed. TCRdb passed the multiplex PCR reads through MiXCR, listing each CDR3 protein once. The top ten clones hold roughly 3% of a sample with hundreds of thousands of distinct CDR3 sequences, 20% to 25% of them seen once. Germline V lookup: CDR1 SGHNT, CDR2 YENEEA. The CDR3 has 13 residues. The germline V and J ends were trimmed by 0 bases and 6 bases, with 5 bases remaining between them. No progression to ophthalmopathy over 18 months defined stable hyperthyroidism. Other autoimmune disease, uncontrolled infection, pregnancy and lactation led to exclusion.

Sequenced: peripheral blood. The sequence came from a woman aged 18 to 35 with stable Graves' hyperthyroidism. The genes are TRBV11-3 and TRBJ2-2; unclear D gene. CDR3: CASSLDSPGELFF. Here the CDR3 DNA reads TGTGCCAGCAGCTTAGATAGTCCCGGGGAGCTGTTTTTT.